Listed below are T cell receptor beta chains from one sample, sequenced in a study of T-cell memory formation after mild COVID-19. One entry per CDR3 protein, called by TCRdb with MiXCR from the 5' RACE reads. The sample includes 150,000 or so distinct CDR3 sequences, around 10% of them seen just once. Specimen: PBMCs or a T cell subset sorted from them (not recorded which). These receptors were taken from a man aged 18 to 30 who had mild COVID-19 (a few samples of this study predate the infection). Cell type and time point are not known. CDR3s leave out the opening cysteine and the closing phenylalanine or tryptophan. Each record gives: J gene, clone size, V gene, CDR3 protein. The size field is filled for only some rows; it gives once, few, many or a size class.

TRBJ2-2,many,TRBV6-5,ASSNTYDPNTGELF
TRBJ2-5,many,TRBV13,ASSYLGTQY
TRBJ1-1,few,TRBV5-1,ASSLWDTNTEAF
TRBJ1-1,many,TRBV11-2,ASSARPGTEAF
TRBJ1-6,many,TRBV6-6,ASIGTTGNSPLH
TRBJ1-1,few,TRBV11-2,ASSPNGGGTEAF
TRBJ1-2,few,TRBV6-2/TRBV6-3,ASKDRGMTNTYGYT
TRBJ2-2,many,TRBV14,ASSPIAGSYTGELF
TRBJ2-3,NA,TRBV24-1,ATSDSGPTDTQY
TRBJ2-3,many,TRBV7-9,ASSLTSGATDTQY